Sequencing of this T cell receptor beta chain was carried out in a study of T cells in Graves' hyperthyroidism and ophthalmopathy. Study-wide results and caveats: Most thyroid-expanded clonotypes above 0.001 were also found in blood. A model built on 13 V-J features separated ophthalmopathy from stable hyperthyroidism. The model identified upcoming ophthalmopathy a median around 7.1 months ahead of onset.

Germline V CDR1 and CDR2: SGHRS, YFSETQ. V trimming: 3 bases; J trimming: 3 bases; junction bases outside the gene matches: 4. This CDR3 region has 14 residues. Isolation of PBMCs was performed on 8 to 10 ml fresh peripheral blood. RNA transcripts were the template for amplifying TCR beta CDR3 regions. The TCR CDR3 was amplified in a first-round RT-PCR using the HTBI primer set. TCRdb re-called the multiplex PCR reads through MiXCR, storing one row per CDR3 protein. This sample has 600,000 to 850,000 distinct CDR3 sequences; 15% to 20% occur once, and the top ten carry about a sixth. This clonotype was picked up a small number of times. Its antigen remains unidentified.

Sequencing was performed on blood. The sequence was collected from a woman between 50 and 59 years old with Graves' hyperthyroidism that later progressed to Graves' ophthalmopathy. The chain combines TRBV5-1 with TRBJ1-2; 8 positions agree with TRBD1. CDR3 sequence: CASSSDREYYGYTF. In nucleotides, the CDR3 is TGCGCCAGCAGCTCGGACAGGGAATACTATGGCTACACCTTC.